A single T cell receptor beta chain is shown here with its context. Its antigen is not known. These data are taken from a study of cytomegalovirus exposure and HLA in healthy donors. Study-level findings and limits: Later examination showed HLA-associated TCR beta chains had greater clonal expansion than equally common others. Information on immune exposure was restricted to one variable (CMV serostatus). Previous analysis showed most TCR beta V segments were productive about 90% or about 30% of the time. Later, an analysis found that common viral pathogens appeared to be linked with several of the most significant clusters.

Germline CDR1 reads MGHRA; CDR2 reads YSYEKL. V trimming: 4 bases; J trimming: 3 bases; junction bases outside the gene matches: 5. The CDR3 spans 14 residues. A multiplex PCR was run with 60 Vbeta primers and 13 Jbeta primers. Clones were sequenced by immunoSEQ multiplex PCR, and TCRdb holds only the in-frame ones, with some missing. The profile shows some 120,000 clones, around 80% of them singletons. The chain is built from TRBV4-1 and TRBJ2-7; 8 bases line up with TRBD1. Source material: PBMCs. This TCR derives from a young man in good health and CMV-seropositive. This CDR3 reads CASSRGQEGYEQYF. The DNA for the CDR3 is TGCGCCAGCAGCCGGGGACAGGAGGGCTACGAGCAGTACTTC.